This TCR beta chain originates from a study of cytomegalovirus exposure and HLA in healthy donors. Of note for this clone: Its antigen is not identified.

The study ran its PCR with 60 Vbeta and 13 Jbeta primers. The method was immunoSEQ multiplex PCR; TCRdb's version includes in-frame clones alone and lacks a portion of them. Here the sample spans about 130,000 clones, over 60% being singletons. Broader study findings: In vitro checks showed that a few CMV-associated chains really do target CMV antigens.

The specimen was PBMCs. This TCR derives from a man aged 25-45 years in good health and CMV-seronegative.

CDR3 amino acids: CSAGTHEQYF. In nucleotides, the CDR3 is TGCAGTGCGGGGACTCACGAGCAGTACTTC. This chain connects TRBV20-1 to TRBJ2-7, with a tentative D call TRBD2 (6 bases). The CDR3 runs to 10 residues. V dropped 6 bases and J dropped 5 bases, with 8 bases sitting between them. CDR1 and CDR2 (germline): DFQATT, SNEGSKA (reference sequence).